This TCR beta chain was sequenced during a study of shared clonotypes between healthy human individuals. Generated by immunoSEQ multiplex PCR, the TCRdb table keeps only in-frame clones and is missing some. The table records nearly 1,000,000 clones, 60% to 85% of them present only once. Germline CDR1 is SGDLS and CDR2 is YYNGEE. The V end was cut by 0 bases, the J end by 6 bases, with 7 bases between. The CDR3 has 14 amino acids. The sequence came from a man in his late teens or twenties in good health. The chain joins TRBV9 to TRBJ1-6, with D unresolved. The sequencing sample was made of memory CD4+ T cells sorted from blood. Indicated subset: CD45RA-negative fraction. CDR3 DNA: TGTGCCAGCAGCGTAGTGGGCTTTAATTCACCCCTCCACTTT. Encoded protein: CASSVVGFNSPLHF.